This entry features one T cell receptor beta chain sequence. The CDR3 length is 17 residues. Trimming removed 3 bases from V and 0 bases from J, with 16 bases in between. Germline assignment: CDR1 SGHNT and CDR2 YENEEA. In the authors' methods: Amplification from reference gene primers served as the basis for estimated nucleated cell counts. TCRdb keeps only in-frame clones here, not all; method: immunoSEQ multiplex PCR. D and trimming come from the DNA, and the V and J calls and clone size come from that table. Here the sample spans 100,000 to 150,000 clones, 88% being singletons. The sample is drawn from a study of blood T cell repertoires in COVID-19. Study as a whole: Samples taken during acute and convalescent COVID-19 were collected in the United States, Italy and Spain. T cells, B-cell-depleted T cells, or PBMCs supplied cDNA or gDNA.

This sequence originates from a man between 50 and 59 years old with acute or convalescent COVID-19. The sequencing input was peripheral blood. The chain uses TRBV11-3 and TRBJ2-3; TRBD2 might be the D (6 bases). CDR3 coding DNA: TGTGCCAGCAGCTTTGGAGTAGCGGTAATCAGCACAGATACGCAGTATTTT. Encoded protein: CASSFGVAVISTDTQYF.